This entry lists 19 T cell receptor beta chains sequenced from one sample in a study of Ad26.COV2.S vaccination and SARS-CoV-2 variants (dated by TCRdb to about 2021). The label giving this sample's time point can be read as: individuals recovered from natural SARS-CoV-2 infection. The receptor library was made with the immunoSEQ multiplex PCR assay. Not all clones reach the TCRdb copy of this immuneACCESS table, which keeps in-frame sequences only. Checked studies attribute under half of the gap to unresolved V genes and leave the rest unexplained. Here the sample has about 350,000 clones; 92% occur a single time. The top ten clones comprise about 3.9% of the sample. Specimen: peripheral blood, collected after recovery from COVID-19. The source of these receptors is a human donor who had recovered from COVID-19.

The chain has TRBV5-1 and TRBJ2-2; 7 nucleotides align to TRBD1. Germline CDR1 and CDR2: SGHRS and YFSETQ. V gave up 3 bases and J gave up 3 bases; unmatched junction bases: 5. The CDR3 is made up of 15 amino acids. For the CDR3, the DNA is TGCGCCAGCAGCTGGGCAGGGGGTGACACCGGGGAGCTGTTTTTT. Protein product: CASSWAGGDTGELFF.

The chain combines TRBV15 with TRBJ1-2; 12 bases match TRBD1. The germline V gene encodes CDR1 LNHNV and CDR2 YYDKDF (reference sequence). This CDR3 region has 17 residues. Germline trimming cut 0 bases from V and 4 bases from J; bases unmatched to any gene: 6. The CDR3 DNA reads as TGTGCCACCAGCAGAGATTGGGGACAGGGGGCTTCCTATGGCTACACCTTC. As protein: CATSRDWGQGASYGYTF.

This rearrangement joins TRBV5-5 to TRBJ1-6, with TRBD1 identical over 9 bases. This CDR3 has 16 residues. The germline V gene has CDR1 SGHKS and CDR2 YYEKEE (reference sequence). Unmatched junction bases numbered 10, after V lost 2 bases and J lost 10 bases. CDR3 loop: CASSFDRDRVLSPLHF. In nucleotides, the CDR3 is TGTGCCAGCAGCTTCGACCGGGACAGGGTATTGTCACCCCTCCACTTT.

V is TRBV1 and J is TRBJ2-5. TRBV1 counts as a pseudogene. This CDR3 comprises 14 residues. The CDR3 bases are TGCACCAGCAGCCAGCCCCGCCATCAAGAGACCCAGTACTTC. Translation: CTSSQPRHQETQYF.

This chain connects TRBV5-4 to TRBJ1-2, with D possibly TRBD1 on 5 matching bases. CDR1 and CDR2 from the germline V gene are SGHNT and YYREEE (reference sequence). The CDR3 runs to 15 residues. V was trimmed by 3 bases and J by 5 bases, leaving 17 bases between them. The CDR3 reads CASSSVGRAGYGYTF. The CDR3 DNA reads TGTGCCAGCAGCTCGGTGGGCAGGGCGGGGTATGGCTACACCTTC.

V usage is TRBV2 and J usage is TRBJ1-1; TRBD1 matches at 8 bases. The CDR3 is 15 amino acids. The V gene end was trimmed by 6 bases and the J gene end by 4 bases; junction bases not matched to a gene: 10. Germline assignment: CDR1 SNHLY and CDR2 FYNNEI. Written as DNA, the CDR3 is TGTGCCAGCAGCGCTCAACAGGGGGGGCTCACTGAAGCTTTCTTT. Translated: CASSAQQGGLTEAFF.

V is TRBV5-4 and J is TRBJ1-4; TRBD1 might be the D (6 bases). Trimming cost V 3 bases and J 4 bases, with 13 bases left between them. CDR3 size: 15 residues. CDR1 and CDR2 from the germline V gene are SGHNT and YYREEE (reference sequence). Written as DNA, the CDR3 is TGTGCCAGCAGCTCTGGGGGGCGTAGTAATGAAAAACTGTTTTTT. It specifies CASSSGGRSNEKLFF.

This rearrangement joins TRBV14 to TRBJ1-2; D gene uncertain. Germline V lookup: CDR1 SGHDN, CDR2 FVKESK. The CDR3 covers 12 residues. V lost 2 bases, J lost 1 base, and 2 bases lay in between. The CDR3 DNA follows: TGTGCCAGCAGCCAAAATAACTATGGCTACACCTTC. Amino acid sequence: CASSQNNYGYTF.

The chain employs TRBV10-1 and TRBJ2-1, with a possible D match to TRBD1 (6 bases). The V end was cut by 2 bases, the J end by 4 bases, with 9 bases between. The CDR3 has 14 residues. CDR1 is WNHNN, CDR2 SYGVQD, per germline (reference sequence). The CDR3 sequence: CASSETGNYNEQFF. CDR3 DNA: TGCGCCAGCAGTGAGACAGGGAATTACAATGAGCAGTTCTTC.

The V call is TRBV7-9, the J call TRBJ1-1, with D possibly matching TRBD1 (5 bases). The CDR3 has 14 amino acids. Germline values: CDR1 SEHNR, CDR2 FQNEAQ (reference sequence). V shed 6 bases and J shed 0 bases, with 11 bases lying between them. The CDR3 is CASRGGRVNTEAFF. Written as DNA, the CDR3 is TGTGCCAGCAGAGGCGGCAGGGTGAACACTGAAGCTTTCTTT.

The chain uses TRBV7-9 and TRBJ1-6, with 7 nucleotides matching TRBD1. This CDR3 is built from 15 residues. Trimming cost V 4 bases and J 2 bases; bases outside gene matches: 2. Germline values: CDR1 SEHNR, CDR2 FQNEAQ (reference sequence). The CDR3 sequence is CASSSQGAYNSPLHF. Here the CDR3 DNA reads TGTGCCAGCAGCTCGCAGGGGGCCTATAATTCACCCCTCCACTTT. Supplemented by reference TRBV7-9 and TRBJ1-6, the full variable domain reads DTGVSQNPRHKITKRGQNVTFRCDPISEHNRLYWYRQTLGQGPEFLTYFQNEAQLEKSRLLSDRFSAERPKGSFSTLEIQRTEQGDSAMYLCASSSQGAYNSPLHFGNGTRLTVT.

The CDR3 spells CASTARLAGGEEQFF. The CDR3, as DNA: TGCGCCAGCACCGCCAGACTAGCGGGGGGGGAGGAGCAGTTCTTC. The chain recombines TRBV10-2 with TRBJ2-1; 14 nucleotides agree with TRBD2. Germline-derived CDR1 and CDR2 are WSHSY and SAAADI. CDR3 length: 15 residues. V shed 7 bases and J 10 bases; nucleotides not matched to a gene: 9.

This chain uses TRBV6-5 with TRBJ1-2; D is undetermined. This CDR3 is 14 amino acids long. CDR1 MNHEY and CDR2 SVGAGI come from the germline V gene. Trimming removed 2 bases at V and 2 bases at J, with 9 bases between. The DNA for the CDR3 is TGTGCCAGCAGTTACCTGGACGGCAACTATGGCTACACCTTC. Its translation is CASSYLDGNYGYTF.

DNA of the CDR3: TGTGCCAGCAGCTTACTTTCGACAGGGATCTTTTCCTCTGGAAACACCATATATTTT. Encoded protein: CASSLLSTGIFSSGNTIYF. V and J are TRBV7-9 and TRBJ1-3; 7 nucleotides agree with TRBD1. This CDR3 contains 19 residues. Trimming at V came to 2 bases and at J to 0 bases, leaving 13 bases not matched to a gene. CDR1 SEHNR and CDR2 FQNEAQ come from the germline V gene (reference sequence).

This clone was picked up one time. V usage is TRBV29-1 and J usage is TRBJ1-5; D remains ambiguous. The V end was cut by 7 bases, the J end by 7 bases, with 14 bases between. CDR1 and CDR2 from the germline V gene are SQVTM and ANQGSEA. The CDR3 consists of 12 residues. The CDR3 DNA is TGCAGCGCTGGGGAGGGTCAGCAGCCCCAGCATTTT. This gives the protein CSAGEGQQPQHF. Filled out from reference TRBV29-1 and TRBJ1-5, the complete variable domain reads SAVISQKPSRDICQRGTSLTIQCQVDSQVTMMFWYRQQPGQSLTLIATANQGSEATYESGFVIDKFPISRPNLTFSTLTVSNMSPEDSSIYLCSAGEGQQPQHFGDGTRLSIL.

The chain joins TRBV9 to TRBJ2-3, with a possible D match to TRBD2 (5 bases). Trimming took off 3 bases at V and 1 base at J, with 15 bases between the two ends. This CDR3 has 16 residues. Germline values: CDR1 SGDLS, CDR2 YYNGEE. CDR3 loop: CASSAPLEGGTDTQYF. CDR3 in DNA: TGTGCCAGCAGCGCTCCACTCGAGGGCGGCACAGATACGCAGTATTTT.

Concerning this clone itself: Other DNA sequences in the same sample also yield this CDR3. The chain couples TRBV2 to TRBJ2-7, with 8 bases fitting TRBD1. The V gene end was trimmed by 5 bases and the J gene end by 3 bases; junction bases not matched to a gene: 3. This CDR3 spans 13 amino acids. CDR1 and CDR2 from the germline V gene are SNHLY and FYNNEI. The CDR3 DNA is TGTGCCAGCAGTAGGGACAGGAGCTACGAGCAGTACTTC. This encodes CASSRDRSYEQYF. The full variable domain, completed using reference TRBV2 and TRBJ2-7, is EPEVTQTPSHQVTQMGQEVILRCVPISNHLYFYWYRQILGQKVEFLVSFYNNEISEKSEIFDDQFSVERPDGSNFTLKIRSTKLEDSAMYFCASSRDRSYEQYFGPGTRLTVT.

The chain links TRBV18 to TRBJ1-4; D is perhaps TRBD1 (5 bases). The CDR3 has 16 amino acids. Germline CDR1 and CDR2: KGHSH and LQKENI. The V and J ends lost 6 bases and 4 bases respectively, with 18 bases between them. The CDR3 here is CASSAQGTVNNEKLFF. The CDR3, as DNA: TGTGCCAGCTCGGCCCAAGGGACCGTGAATAATGAAAAACTGTTTTTT.

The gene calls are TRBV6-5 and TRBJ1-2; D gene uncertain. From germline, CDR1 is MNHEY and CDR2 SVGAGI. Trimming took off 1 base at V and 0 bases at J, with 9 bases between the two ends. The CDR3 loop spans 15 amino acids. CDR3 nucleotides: TGTGCCAGCAGTTACTTCCAGCGGTCTAACTATGGCTACACCTTC. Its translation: CASSYFQRSNYGYTF.